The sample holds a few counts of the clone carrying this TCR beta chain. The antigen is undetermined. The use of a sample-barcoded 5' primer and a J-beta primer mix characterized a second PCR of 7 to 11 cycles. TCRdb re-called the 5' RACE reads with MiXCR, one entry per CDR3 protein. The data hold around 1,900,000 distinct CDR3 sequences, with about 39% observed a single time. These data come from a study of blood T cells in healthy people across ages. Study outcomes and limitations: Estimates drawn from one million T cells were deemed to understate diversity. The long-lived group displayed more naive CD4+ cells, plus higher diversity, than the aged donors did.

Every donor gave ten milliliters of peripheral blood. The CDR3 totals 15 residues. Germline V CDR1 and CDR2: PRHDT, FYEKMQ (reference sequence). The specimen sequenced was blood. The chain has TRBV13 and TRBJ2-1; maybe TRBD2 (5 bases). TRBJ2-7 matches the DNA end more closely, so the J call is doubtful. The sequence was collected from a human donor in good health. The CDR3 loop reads CASSSLLVSYNEQYF. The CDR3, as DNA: TGTGCCAGCAGCTCCTTACTAGTTTCCTACAATGAGCAGTACTTC.